One sample yielded the 23 T cell receptor beta chains listed below, sequenced in a study of tumor-infiltrating lymphocytes in localized non-small cell lung cancer. Produced via immunoSEQ multiplex PCR; TCRdb's table is partial and in-frame only. The sample shows roughly 15,000 clones, under 70% of them seen only once. The sequenced sample consisted of uninvolved lung tissue not adjacent to the tumor. These receptor sequences come from a human donor with non-small cell lung cancer.

V is TRBV7-2 and J is TRBJ1-1; D ambiguous. This CDR3 is 13 amino acids long. Germline loops: CDR1 SGHTA, CDR2 FQGNSA. V was clipped by 1 base and J by 6 bases, with 9 bases between them. This chain's CDR3 is CASSLGGVAEAFF. For the CDR3, the DNA is TGTGCCAGCAGCTTAGGCGGGGTAGCTGAAGCTTTCTTT.

The chain joins TRBV2 to TRBJ1-1, with unresolved D. The CDR3 runs to 11 residues. V lost 7 bases, J lost 8 bases, and 11 bases lay in between. From germline, CDR1 is SNHLY and CDR2 FYNNEI. The CDR3 region has the DNA TGTGCCAGCACCCCTGATAAGGAAGCTTTCTTT. Translated, it gives CASTPDKEAFF.

V and J are TRBV18 and TRBJ1-2; TRBD1 matches at 10 bases. Germline V CDR1 and CDR2: KGHSH, LQKENI. The CDR3 extends over 15 amino acids. The V and J ends lost 5 bases and 3 bases, in that order; junction bases with no gene match: 6. The CDR3 region has the DNA TGTGCCAGCTCAATAACCGGGACAGGGGACTATGGCTACACCTTC. This gives the protein CASSITGTGDYGYTF.

The rearrangement links TRBV6-5 to TRBJ2-1; 9 bases line up with TRBD1. Per germline, CDR1 MNHEY and CDR2 SVGAGI. V was pared by 5 bases and J by 7 bases, with 6 bases of the junction left unmatched. The CDR3 is 14 residues long. CDR3 residues: CASSQTGGTNEQFF. DNA of the CDR3: TGTGCCAGCAGTCAGACAGGGGGGACGAATGAGCAGTTCTTC.

This rearrangement joins TRBV14 to TRBJ1-4; D uncertain. This CDR3 is built from 11 residues. Germline V gene sequence: CDR1 SGHDN, CDR2 FVKESK. The V and J ends lost 0 bases and 7 bases respectively, with 0 bases between them. CDR3 sequence: CASSQDEKLFF. The CDR3 DNA reads as TGTGCCAGCAGCCAAGATGAAAAACTGTTTTTT.

This sequence joins TRBV7-3 and TRBJ2-1, with TRBD2 matching over 11 bases. V shed 2 bases, J shed 5 bases, and the junction held 2 bases outside the gene matches. The CDR3 totals 15 residues. CDR1 and CDR2 (germline): SGHTA, FQGTGA. This CDR3 is CASSLGSGRDNEQFF. DNA of the CDR3: TGTGCCAGCAGCTTAGGTAGCGGGAGGGACAATGAGCAGTTCTTC. The whole variable domain, remainder taken from reference TRBV7-3 and TRBJ2-1, is GAGVSQTPSNKVTEKGKYVELRCDPISGHTALYWYRQSLGQGPEFLIYFQGTGAADDSGLPNDRFFAVRPEGSVSTLKIQRTERGDSAVYLCASSLGSGRDNEQFFGPGTRLTVL.

The rearrangement uses TRBV2 and TRBJ2-7; D uncertain. The CDR3 extends over 13 amino acids. With 3 bases removed from V and 6 bases from J, the gap between germline ends came to 12 bases. Germline loops: CDR1 SNHLY, CDR2 FYNNEI. The CDR3 region has the DNA TGTGCCAGCAGTGAGAATCCCCCGCTCGAGCAGTACTTC. Translating gives CASSENPPLEQYF.

This clone was seen only once. The rearrangement joins TRBV9 to TRBJ2-3, with 9 positions matching TRBD2. The CDR3 extends over 16 amino acids. Trimming at V came to 3 bases and at J to 1 base, leaving 6 bases not matched to a gene. Germline V gene sequence: CDR1 SGDLS, CDR2 YYNGEE. For the CDR3, the DNA is TGTGCCAGCAGCGCGACCGGGACTAGCCGCACAGATACGCAGTATTTT. Translating it yields CASSATGTSRTDTQYF.

The chain is built from TRBV7-3 and TRBJ2-5, with 7 bases lining up with TRBD2. This CDR3 comprises 15 residues. With V trimmed by 5 bases and J by 5 bases, 11 bases remained unmatched. Germline V gives CDR1 SGHTA, CDR2 FQGTGA. As DNA, the CDR3 is TGTGCCAGCAGCCCTGGCGGGGGATCGAGGGAGACCCAGTACTTC. It codes for CASSPGGGSRETQYF.

The sample holds one count of this clone. The CDR3 spells CASTPPRRGGPGYGYTF. The DNA for the CDR3 is TGTGCCAGCACCCCCCCCAGGAGAGGGGGGCCTGGCTATGGCTACACCTTC. The gene calls are TRBV28 and TRBJ1-2; D possibly corresponds to TRBD1 (6 bases). The CDR3 has 17 residues. The ends were cut back, 7 bases at V and 4 bases at J, with 25 bases in the middle. CDR1 is MDHEN and CDR2 is SYDVKM in the germline V gene.

The chain couples TRBV13 to TRBJ2-5; D uncertain. The CDR3 contains 13 residues. The germline CDR1 and CDR2 sequences are PRHDT and FYEKMQ (reference sequence). The V gene lost 2 bases and the J gene lost 12 bases, with 16 bases spanning the gap. DNA for the CDR3: TGTGCCAGCAGCTTAAAGTGGGCCCCCCTAAAGTACTTC. It yields the protein CASSLKWAPLKYF.

Points on this clone: A junction end diverges from the germline sequence, so it may reflect a read error. The chain uses TRBV7-7 and TRBJ2-2; D may be TRBD1 or TRBD2 (5 bases each). Germline assignment: CDR1 SSHAT and CDR2 FNYEAQ (reference sequence). This CDR3 has 13 residues. This chain's CDR3 is CASRDGQRGELFF. Written as DNA, the CDR3 is TGTGCTAGCAGGGACGGGCAGCGCGGGGAGCTGTTTTTT.

This clone turned up a few times. This chain uses TRBV29-1 with TRBJ1-3; 7 nucleotides line up with TRBD1. The CDR3 consists of 13 residues. The V gene's germline CDR1 is SQVTM and CDR2 ANQGSEA. Trimming took 6 bases from V and 7 from J; bases not matched to a gene: 9. The CDR3 loop reads CSVFDREWNTIYF. CDR3 sequence (DNA): TGCAGCGTGTTCGACAGGGAGTGGAACACCATATATTTT.

The V call is TRBV9, the J call TRBJ2-2; no clear D. V lost 0 bases to trimming and J lost 3 bases, with 3 bases between them. Germline V gives CDR1 SGDLS, CDR2 YYNGEE. The CDR3 is 13 amino acids. The CDR3 bases are TGTGCCAGCAGCGTAGTGCACACCGGGGAGCTGTTTTTT. Translating it yields CASSVVHTGELFF.

The sample holds a few counts of this clone. The V call is TRBV9, the J call TRBJ1-1; weak D call: TRBD1 (5 bases). Germline CDR1 is SGDLS and CDR2 is YYNGEE. Between the trimmed V and J ends, which lost 3 bases and 6 bases, there was a span of 12 bases. The CDR3 has 13 amino acids. The CDR3 coding sequence is TGTGCCAGCAGCGGGACATATTCTTCTGAAGCTTTCTTT. Amino acid sequence: CASSGTYSSEAFF.

In its sample, this clone was seen a few times. The V call is TRBV6-5, the J call TRBJ1-5; possibly TRBD1 for D (6 bases). Germline CDR1 reads MNHEY; CDR2 reads SVGAGI. V shed 6 bases and J shed 2 bases, with 14 bases lying between them. The CDR3 contains 15 residues. The CDR3 loop is CASRSQGSGNQPQHF. CDR3 DNA: TGTGCCAGCAGATCACAGGGATCTGGCAATCAGCCCCAGCATTTT.

The V gene is TRBV30, the J gene TRBJ2-3, with 7 bases lining up with TRBD1. This CDR3 has 12 amino acids. Germline values: CDR1 GTSNPN, CDR2 SVGIG (reference sequence). J gave up 0 bases and V 7 bases, and 1 base lay outside the gene matches. In DNA form, the CDR3 reads TGTGCCTTGGGACAGAGCACAGATACGCAGTATTTT. This codes for CALGQSTDTQYF.

This clone has only one observation. The gene calls are TRBV28 and TRBJ2-3, with 12 bases that match TRBD1. The ends lost 5 bases at V and 10 bases at J; junction bases unmatched: 19. Germline V gives CDR1 MDHEN, CDR2 SYDVKM. The CDR3 extends over 18 amino acids. CDR3 loop: CASSVYSGTGGPRRAQYF. CDR3 nucleotides: TGTGCCAGCAGTGTCTACTCCGGGACAGGGGGCCCGAGGAGGGCGCAGTATTTT.

V usage is TRBV2 and J usage is TRBJ2-1; 8 nucleotides match TRBD2. V lost 3 bases, J lost 6 bases, and 7 bases stayed unmatched. The CDR3 is made up of 15 amino acids. Germline lookup yields CDR1 SNHLY and CDR2 FYNNEI. CDR3 amino acids: CASSENGGAGNEQFF. The DNA for the CDR3 is TGTGCCAGCAGTGAGAACGGGGGGGCAGGCAATGAGCAGTTCTTC.

The J gene is TRBJ2-7, the V gene TRBV30; D gene uncertain. Germline CDR1 and CDR2: GTSNPN and SVGIG (reference sequence). Trimming shortened V by 1 base and J by 6 bases, and 7 bases separated the two germline ends. This CDR3 has 11 residues. The CDR3, as DNA: TGTGCCTGGAGTGAGACAATCGAGCAGTACTTC. As protein: CAWSETIEQYF.

This chain connects TRBV6-7 to TRBJ1-6, with a weak D call TRBD1 (6 bases). TRBV6-7 is filed as an ORF, its function uncertain. The V gene lost 11 bases and the J gene lost 0 bases, with 14 bases spanning the gap. The CDR3 consists of 15 residues. The CDR3 DNA follows: TGTGCCCCCACGGGGGCAAGCTCCTATAATTCACCCCTCCACTTT. Protein sequence: CAPTGASSYNSPLHF.

This clone was observed once. V is TRBV5-1 and J is TRBJ1-6; 7 nucleotides align to TRBD1. The CDR3 loop spans 15 amino acids. V shed 4 bases and J 7 bases; nucleotides not matched to a gene: 8. Germline V lookup: CDR1 SGHRS, CDR2 YFSETQ. The CDR3 sequence: CASSRTDRVNSPLHF. As DNA, the CDR3 is TGCGCCAGCAGCCGAACAGACAGGGTAAATTCACCCCTCCACTTT.

The V call is TRBV12-5, the J call TRBJ1-2; 9 nucleotides line up with TRBD1. Germline trimming cut 2 bases from V and 4 bases from J; bases unmatched to any gene: 20. Per the germline V gene, CDR1 is LGHNT and CDR2 is FRNRAP. The CDR3 is made up of 20 amino acids. This CDR3 reads CASGLSIGGAPGQGLYGYTF. DNA for the CDR3: TGTGCTAGTGGTTTGTCAATCGGTGGGGCACCGGGACAGGGACTCTATGGCTACACCTTC.